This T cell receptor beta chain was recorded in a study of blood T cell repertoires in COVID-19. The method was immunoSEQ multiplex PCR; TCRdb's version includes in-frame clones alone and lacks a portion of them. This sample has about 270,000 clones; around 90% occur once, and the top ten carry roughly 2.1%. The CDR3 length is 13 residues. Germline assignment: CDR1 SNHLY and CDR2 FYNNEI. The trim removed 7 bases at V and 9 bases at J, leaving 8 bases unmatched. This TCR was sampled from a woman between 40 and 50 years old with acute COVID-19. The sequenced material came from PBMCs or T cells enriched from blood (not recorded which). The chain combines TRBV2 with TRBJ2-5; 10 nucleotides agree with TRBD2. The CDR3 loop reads CASMRGLAYPQYF. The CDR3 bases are TGTGCCAGCATGAGGGGACTAGCGTACCCCCAGTACTTC.